This T cell receptor (beta chain) was recorded in a study of cytomegalovirus exposure and HLA in healthy donors. Study-level findings and limits: An analysis was carried out later, and it reportedly showed fewer N-insertions in an Asian-associated ancestry cluster than the roughly 670-donor mean. The authors excluded some V segments, including TRBV6-2 and TRBV6-3, as indistinguishable.

For this clone: No antigen is known for it.

Germline V gives CDR1 SQVTM, CDR2 ANQGSEA. V was cut by 4 bases and J by 3 bases, with 10 bases left in between. This CDR3 contains 13 residues. PCR primers comprised 60 Vbeta and 13 Jbeta primers. As processed by the authors: In a later analysis, 60 million to 90 million unique TCR beta chains included roughly 11 million shared by two or more donors. Data came from immunoSEQ multiplex PCR; TCRdb stores just in-frame clones and leaves some out. That table furnishes V, J and clone size, whereas the DNA furnished D and trimming. The table includes some 150,000 clones, roughly 79% detected once. The sequence derives from a woman aged 18-30 years in good health and CMV-seropositive. This sequence joins TRBV29-1 and TRBJ1-5, with D possibly being TRBD1 (6 bases). Sequencing input: PBMCs. CDR3 nucleotide sequence: TGCAGCGTTGTGACAGGCTACAATCAGCCCCAGCATTTT. Protein sequence: CSVVTGYNQPQHF. Variable domain in full (rest from reference TRBV29-1 and TRBJ1-5): SAVISQKPSRDICQRGTSLTIQCQVDSQVTMMFWYRQQPGQSLTLIATANQGSEATYESGFVIDKFPISRPNLTFSTLTVSNMSPEDSSIYLCSVVTGYNQPQHFGDGTRLSIL.